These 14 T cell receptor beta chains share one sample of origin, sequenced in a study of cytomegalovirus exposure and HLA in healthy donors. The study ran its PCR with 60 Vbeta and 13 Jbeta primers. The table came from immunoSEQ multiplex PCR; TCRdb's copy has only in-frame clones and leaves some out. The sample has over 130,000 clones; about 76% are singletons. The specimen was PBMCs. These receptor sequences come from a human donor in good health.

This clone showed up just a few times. The CDR3 reads CASSFAPGQNSYEQYF. DNA of the CDR3: TGTGCCAGTAGTTTTGCCCCGGGACAGAACTCCTACGAGCAGTACTTC. The chain has TRBV19 and TRBJ2-7, with 7 bases identical to TRBD1. This CDR3 spans 16 amino acids. Germline V gene data show CDR1 as LNHDA and CDR2 as SQIVND (reference sequence). J lost 0 bases, V lost 5 bases, and 10 bases had no gene match. The full variable domain, its missing parts supplied by reference TRBV19 and TRBJ2-7, is DGGITQSPKYLFRKEGQNVTLSCEQNLNHDAMYWYRQDPGQGLRLIYYSQIVNDFQKGDIAEGYSVSREKKESFPLTVTSAQKNPTAFYLCASSFAPGQNSYEQYFGPGTRLTVT.

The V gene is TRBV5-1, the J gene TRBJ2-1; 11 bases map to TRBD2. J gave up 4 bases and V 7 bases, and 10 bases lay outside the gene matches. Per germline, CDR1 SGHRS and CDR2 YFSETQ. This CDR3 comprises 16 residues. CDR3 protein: CASRANLAGGYNEQFF. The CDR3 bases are TGCGCCAGCCGGGCCAACCTAGCGGGGGGTTACAATGAGCAGTTCTTC.

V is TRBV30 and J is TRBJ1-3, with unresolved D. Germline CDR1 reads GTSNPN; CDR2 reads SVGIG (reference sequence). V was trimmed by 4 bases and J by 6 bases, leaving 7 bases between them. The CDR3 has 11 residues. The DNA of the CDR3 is TGTGCCTGGATCCTCGTAAACACCATATATTTT. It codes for CAWILVNTIYF.

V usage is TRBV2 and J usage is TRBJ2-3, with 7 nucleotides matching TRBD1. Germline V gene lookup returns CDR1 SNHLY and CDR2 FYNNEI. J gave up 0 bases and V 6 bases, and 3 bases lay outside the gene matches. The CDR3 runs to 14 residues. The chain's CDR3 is CASREQGSTDTQYF. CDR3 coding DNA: TGTGCCAGCAGGGAACAGGGGAGCACAGATACGCAGTATTTT.

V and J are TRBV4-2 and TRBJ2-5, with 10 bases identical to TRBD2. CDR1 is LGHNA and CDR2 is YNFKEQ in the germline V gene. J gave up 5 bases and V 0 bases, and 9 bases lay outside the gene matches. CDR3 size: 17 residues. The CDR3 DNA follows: TGTGCCAGCAGCCAAGAGGTACTAGCGGGGAATCAGGAGACCCAGTACTTC. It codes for CASSQEVLAGNQETQYF.

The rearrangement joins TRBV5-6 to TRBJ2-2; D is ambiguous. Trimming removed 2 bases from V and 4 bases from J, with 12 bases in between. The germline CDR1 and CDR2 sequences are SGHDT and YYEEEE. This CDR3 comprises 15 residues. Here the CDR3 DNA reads TGTGCCAGCAGCTTTTCCGCTAGGTCCACCGGGGAGCTGTTTTTT. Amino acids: CASSFSARSTGELFF.

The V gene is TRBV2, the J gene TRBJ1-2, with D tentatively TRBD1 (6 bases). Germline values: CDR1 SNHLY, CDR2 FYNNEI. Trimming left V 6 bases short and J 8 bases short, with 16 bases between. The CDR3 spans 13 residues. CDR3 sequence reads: CASSVGQSVGYTF. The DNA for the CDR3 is TGTGCCAGCAGCGTAGGACAGTCGGTGGGCTACACCTTC.

CDR3 residues: CASRAATSGGAGANVLTF. For the CDR3, the DNA is TGTGCCAGCCGCGCTGCTACTAGCGGGGGGGCTGGGGCCAACGTCCTGACTTTC. The rearrangement links TRBV9 to TRBJ2-6; TRBD2 aligns across 13 bases. The V and J ends lost 7 bases and 2 bases, in that order; junction bases with no gene match: 9. The CDR3 spans 18 residues. The germline V gene encodes CDR1 SGDLS and CDR2 YYNGEE.

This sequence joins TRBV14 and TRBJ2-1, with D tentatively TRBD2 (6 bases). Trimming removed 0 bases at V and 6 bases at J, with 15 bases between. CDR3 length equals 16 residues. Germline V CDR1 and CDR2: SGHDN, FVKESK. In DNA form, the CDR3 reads TGTGCCAGCAGCCAAGATCTAGGGACTGTCTCCAATGAGCAGTTCTTC. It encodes CASSQDLGTVSNEQFF.

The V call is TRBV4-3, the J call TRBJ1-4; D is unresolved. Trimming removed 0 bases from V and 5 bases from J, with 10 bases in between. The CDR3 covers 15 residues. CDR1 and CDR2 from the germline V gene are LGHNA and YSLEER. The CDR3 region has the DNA TGCGCCAGCAGCCAAGATAGCCAGTTAAATGAAAAACTGTTTTTT. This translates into CASSQDSQLNEKLFF.

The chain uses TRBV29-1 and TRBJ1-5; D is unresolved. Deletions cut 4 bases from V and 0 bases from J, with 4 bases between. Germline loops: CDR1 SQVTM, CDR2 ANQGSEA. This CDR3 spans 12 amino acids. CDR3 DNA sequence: TGCAGCGTTGGTAGTAGCAATCAGCCCCAGCATTTT. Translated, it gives CSVGSSNQPQHF.

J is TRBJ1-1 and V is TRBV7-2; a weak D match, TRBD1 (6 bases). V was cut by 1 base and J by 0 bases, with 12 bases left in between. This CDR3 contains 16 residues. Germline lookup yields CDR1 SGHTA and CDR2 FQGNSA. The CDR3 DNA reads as TGTGCCAGCAGCTTAGTGGGGGGGCCGATGAACACTGAAGCTTTCTTT. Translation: CASSLVGGPMNTEAFF.

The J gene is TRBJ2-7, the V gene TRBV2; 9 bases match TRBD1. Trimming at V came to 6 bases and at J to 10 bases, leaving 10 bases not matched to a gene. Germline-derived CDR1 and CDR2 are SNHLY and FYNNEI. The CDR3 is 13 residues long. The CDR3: CASRTRGQGLQYF. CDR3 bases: TGTGCCAGCAGGACGAGGGGACAGGGTTTACAGTACTTC.

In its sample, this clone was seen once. The CDR3 bases are TGTGCCAGCATGTGGGGACTAGCTTACAATGAGCAGTTCTTC. This gives the protein CASMWGLAYNEQFF. The chain employs TRBV2 and TRBJ2-1; 9 bases align to TRBD2. V was clipped by 7 bases and J by 4 bases; unmatched bases: 5. The CDR3 is 14 amino acids. Germline CDR1 reads SNHLY; CDR2 reads FYNNEI.